The subject of this entry is one TCR beta chain. Its antigen is unknown. The sample originates from a study of Ad26.COV2.S vaccination and SARS-CoV-2 variants. Overall study findings and caveats: Spike-specific TCR breadth was greater after Ad26.COV2.S than placebo. Vaccinated and placebo-treated recipients had similar non-spike TCR breadth. Substantial post-vaccination breadth of spike-specific CD8+ and CD4+ T cell responses was reported.

The repertoire was sequenced with immunoSEQ multiplex PCR; TCRdb's copy has only in-frame clones and lacks some. The sample has 410,000 or so clones, approximately 90% seen once; the top ten hold approximately 12%. The V end was cut by 5 bases, the J end by 0 bases, with 12 bases between. This CDR3 has 16 residues. Germline CDR1 is SGHKS and CDR2 is YYEKEE (reference sequence). Described treatment: about 20 received Ad26.COV2.S at low or high dose, single or two shots; five or six received placebo; per-sample allocation not given. Specimens were obtained on day 63 following the first vaccine or placebo injection. The administered vaccine (an Ad26 vector) expressed Wuhan-strain SARS-CoV-2 spike.

The source is a person aged 18-65 years who received the Ad26.COV2.S COVID-19 vaccine or a placebo. Sequenced here: peripheral blood, sampled in a trial of Ad26.COV2.S vaccine versus placebo. This chain links TRBV5-5 with TRBJ2-6; TRBD1 is a possible D gene (5 bases). The CDR3 spells CASRNRQSSGANVLTF. DNA of the CDR3: TGTGCCAGCAGAAACCGACAGAGCTCTGGGGCCAACGTCCTGACTTTC.